This TCR beta chain was sequenced during a study of T cells in Graves' hyperthyroidism and ophthalmopathy. At the level of the study: Sampling of peripheral blood happened at initial diagnosis, prior to any treatment.

Amplified TCR beta CDR3 regions derived from RNA transcripts. First-round RT-PCR targeting the TCR CDR3 was performed with the HTBI primer set. TCRdb called the multiplex PCR reads again in MiXCR, with one record for every CDR3 protein. Of some 350,000 distinct CDR3 sequences in the sample, roughly 13% were seen once. Study conclusions and caveats: Most clonotypes expanded in thyroid above 0.001 were likewise present in blood.

This clonotype was seen many times. Its matching antigen is unknown. Trimming removed 5 bases at V and 1 base at J, with 18 bases between. The germline V gene has CDR1 DFQATT and CDR2 SNEGSKA (reference sequence). There are 15 residues in the CDR3. Criteria for exclusion of patients were uncontrolled infection, other autoimmune disease, pregnancy or lactation. The TCR comes from a woman aged 40 to 50 with Graves' ophthalmopathy. Sequenced sample: blood. The chain uses TRBV20-1 and TRBJ2-7; weak D call: TRBD1 (6 bases). The CDR3 nucleotides are TGCAGTGCTCGCCCAAACAGGGCCCCTTCCTACGAGCAGTACTTC. Translation: CSARPNRAPSYEQYF.